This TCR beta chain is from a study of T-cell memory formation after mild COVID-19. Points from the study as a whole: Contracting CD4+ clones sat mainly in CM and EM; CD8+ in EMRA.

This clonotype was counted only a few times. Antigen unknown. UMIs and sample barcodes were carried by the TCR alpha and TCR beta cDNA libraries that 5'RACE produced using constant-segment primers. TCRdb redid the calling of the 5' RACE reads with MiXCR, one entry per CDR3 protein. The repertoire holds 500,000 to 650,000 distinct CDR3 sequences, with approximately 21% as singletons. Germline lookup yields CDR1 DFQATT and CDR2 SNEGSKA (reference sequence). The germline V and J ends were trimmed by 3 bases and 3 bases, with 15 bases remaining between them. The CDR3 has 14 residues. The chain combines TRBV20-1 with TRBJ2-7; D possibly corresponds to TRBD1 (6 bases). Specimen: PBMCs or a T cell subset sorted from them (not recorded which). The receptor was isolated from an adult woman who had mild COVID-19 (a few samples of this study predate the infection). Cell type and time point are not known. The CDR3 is CSASRAGDFYEQYF. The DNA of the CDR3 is TGCAGTGCTAGCCGGGCAGGGGATTTCTACGAGCAGTACTTC.